Below are 28 T cell receptor beta chains sequenced from a single sample in a study of CD8 T cells in ankylosing spondylitis. TCRdb re-derived calls from the 5' RACE reads in MiXCR, one entry per CDR3 protein. The data contain a few hundred thousand distinct CDR3 sequences, 20% to 30% of them singletons. The sample comprised blood, either unsorted or a sorted T cell fraction (not recorded which). These TCRs come from a male donor with ankylosing spondylitis or in good health (not recorded which).

This clonotype was seen many times. The rearrangement links TRBV6-2 or TRBV6-3 to TRBJ1-5, with 7 bases fitting TRBD1. J lost 11 bases, V lost 7 bases, and 17 bases had no gene match. This CDR3 is 15 amino acids long. Germline CDR1 reads MNHEY; CDR2 reads SVGEGT. The CDR3 reads CASTNHRGGFNSQHF. The DNA of the CDR3 is TGTGCCAGCACCAACCACAGGGGCGGCTTCAATTCCCAGCATTTT.

This chain uses TRBV10-3 with TRBJ2-3; 14 bases align to TRBD2. The CDR3 consists of 14 residues. With 6 bases clipped from V and 4 bases from J, the junction kept 0 bases outside the gene matches. CDR1 is ENHRY, CDR2 SYGVKD, per germline. The CDR3 protein is CAIRGLAGADTQYF. The CDR3 nucleotides read TGTGCCATCAGGGGACTAGCGGGGGCAGATACGCAGTATTTT.

The V and J genes are TRBV2 and TRBJ2-1; D uncertain. Germline assignment: CDR1 SNHLY and CDR2 FYNNEI. The V and J ends lost 5 bases and 1 base respectively, with 12 bases between them. The CDR3 has 15 amino acids. CDR3 sequence: CASSQDFLSYNEQFF. DNA of the CDR3: TGTGCCAGCAGTCAAGACTTCCTATCCTACAATGAGCAGTTCTTC.

The chain recombines TRBV12-3 or TRBV12-4 with TRBJ1-1; D unclear. V lost 3 bases and J lost 0, with 5 bases in between. The CDR3 sequence is 13 residues long. CDR3 region: CASSFLMNTEAFF. CDR3 coding DNA: TGTGCCAGCAGTTTTCTCATGAACACTGAAGCTTTCTTT.

This clonotype was detected only a few times. The chain recombines TRBV12-3 or TRBV12-4 with TRBJ2-1, with 8 bases aligning to TRBD1. V gave up 6 bases and J gave up 8 bases; unmatched junction bases: 3. The CDR3 has 12 amino acids. In nucleotides, the CDR3 is TGTGCCAGCAGCAACAGGGGGGATGAGCAGTTCTTC. This sequence encodes CASSNRGDEQFF.

The V and J genes are TRBV20-1 and TRBJ2-3, with D perhaps TRBD2 (7 bases). Germline CDR1 is DFQATT and CDR2 is SNEGSKA (reference sequence). Between the trimmed V and J ends, which lost 8 bases and 6 bases, there was a span of 15 bases. The CDR3 consists of 12 residues. The CDR3 nucleotides read TGCAGTCGGTCGGGGGGCTCGGATACGCAGTATTTT. Translation gives CSRSGGSDTQYF.

The chain recombines TRBV10-3 with TRBJ1-5; unclear D gene. The CDR3 length is 13 residues. Germline CDR1 and CDR2: ENHRY and SYGVKD. CDR3 nucleotide sequence: TGTGCTACGGCTAGCGAGGGAAGGCAGCCCCAGCATTTT. It codes for CATASEGRQPQHF.

This rearrangement joins TRBV27 to TRBJ2-1, with D tentatively TRBD1 (5 bases). Germline lookup yields CDR1 MNHEY and CDR2 SMNVEV (reference sequence). V lost 6 bases to trimming and J lost 9 bases, with 12 bases between them. The CDR3 consists of 12 residues. Written as DNA, the CDR3 is TGTGCCAGCAGCACCAGGGCAGGTGAGCAGTTCTTC. Protein sequence: CASSTRAGEQFF.

The chain links TRBV12-3 or TRBV12-4 to TRBJ2-1; D gene uncertain. This CDR3 contains 17 residues. V lost 5 bases, J lost 1 base, and 18 bases lay in between. The CDR3 DNA reads as TGTGCCAGCAGTCCATTCAGAGAAACCAGATCCTACAATGAGCAGTTCTTC. Amino acid sequence: CASSPFRETRSYNEQFF.

The rearrangement uses TRBV24-1 and TRBJ2-3; 11 bases are a match to TRBD2. Unmatched junction bases numbered 1, after V lost 3 bases and J lost 0 bases. CDR1 KGHDR and CDR2 SFDVKD come from the germline V gene. The CDR3 contains 16 residues. CDR3 sequence (DNA): TGTGCCACCAGTGATAGACTAGCGGGGAGCACAGATACGCAGTATTTT. As protein: CATSDRLAGSTDTQYF.

The chain couples TRBV29-1 to TRBJ1-1, with D hard to call. This CDR3 is 12 amino acids long. With 3 bases removed from V and 1 base from J, the gap between germline ends came to 6 bases. Germline V gives CDR1 SQVTM, CDR2 ANQGSEA. The CDR3, as DNA: TGCAGCGTTGAGTTTCAGAACACTGAAGCTTTCTTT. Its protein product is CSVEFQNTEAFF.

This chain uses TRBV12-3 or TRBV12-4 with TRBJ2-1; D is ambiguous. Trimming pared 8 bases from V and 8 bases from J, leaving 10 bases between. CDR3 length: 11 residues. In DNA, the CDR3 is TGTGCCAGCGGGAATTCCTATGAGCAGTTCTTC. Protein: CASGNSYEQFF.

The genes are TRBV9 and TRBJ2-7, with TRBD1 matching 9 bases. Germline CDR1 is SGDLS and CDR2 is YYNGEE. The CDR3 is 15 residues long. V was pared by 0 bases and J by 4 bases, with 5 bases of the junction left unmatched. The CDR3 spells CASSVAPGQGYEQYF. For the CDR3, the DNA is TGTGCCAGCAGCGTAGCTCCGGGACAGGGTTACGAGCAGTACTTC.

The table lists this clonotype with a few counts. This sequence joins TRBV6-4 and TRBJ2-5; D unresolved. This CDR3 is built from 13 residues. V lost 2 bases and J lost 5, with 9 bases in between. Germline V CDR1 and CDR2: MRHNA, SNTAGT. The CDR3 bases are TGTGCCAGCAGTGACCTAGTGAGTGAGACCCAGTACTTC. Its protein is CASSDLVSETQYF.

The rearrangement links TRBV24-1 to TRBJ2-5; D tentatively fits TRBD1 or TRBD2 (5 bases each). V was pared by 0 bases and J by 5 bases, with 9 bases between. The CDR3 extends over 14 amino acids. Germline assignment: CDR1 KGHDR and CDR2 SFDVKD. CDR3 sequence reads: CATSDLDGDETQYF. The CDR3 bases are TGTGCCACCAGTGATTTGGACGGGGACGAGACCCAGTACTTC.

This clonotype was seen at least ten times. The genes are TRBV20-1 and TRBJ1-2; D gene ambiguous. This CDR3 is 12 amino acids long. CDR1 DFQATT and CDR2 SNEGSKA come from the germline V gene (reference sequence). Deletions cut 2 bases from V and 2 bases from J, with 6 bases between. CDR3 sequence: CSARMKNYGYTF. CDR3 nucleotides: TGCAGTGCTAGAATGAAAAACTATGGCTACACCTTC.

This clonotype was seen only a few times. The chain uses TRBV11-2 and TRBJ2-7; 10 bases map to TRBD1. Germline CDR1 reads SGHAT; CDR2 reads FQNNGV. The CDR3 spans 14 residues. V was clipped by 2 bases and J by 6 bases; unmatched bases: 4. CDR3 region: CASSLLGQGSEQYF. The CDR3 nucleotides are TGTGCCAGCAGCTTATTGGGACAGGGGTCCGAGCAGTACTTC.

Many counts were recorded for this clonotype. The gene calls are TRBV20-1 and TRBJ2-1, with D hard to call. This CDR3 comprises 11 residues. Germline loops: CDR1 DFQATT, CDR2 SNEGSKA (reference sequence). Between the trimmed V and J ends, which lost 3 bases and 11 bases, there was a span of 11 bases. CDR3 nucleotides: TGCAGTGCTAGGTCGGACCCGAAGCAGTTCTTC. This codes for CSARSDPKQFF.

This clonotype has more than one count but fewer than ten. This chain joins TRBV15 and TRBJ2-1; 12 bases agree with TRBD2. After removal of 2 bases from V and 7 bases from J, the junction contained 9 bases not matched to a gene. Germline V lookup: CDR1 LNHNV, CDR2 YYDKDF (reference sequence). CDR3 length equals 17 residues. The DNA of the CDR3 is TGTGCCACCAGCAGAAGGACTAGCGGGGTCCGATGGAATGAGCAGTTCTTC. Encoded protein: CATSRRTSGVRWNEQFF.

This clonotype was observed at least ten times. This sequence joins TRBV12-3 or TRBV12-4 and TRBJ2-3; D gene unclear. Between the trimmed V and J ends, which lost 3 bases and 0 bases, there was a span of 7 bases. CDR3 length equals 14 residues. The CDR3 DNA reads as TGTGCCAGCAGTTTGAGTACTAGCACAGATACGCAGTATTTT. Translation: CASSLSTSTDTQYF.

This clonotype was picked up a small number of times. A much more abundant neighbour one base away suggests this may be a read error. The chain couples TRBV20-1 to TRBJ2-5; 7 bases map to TRBD2. The germline V gene has CDR1 DFQATT and CDR2 SNEGSKA (reference sequence). This CDR3 spans 11 amino acids. The junction had 2 bases not matched to a gene; V was cut back by 5 bases and J by 5 bases. In nucleotides, the CDR3 is TGCAGTGCTTGGGGGGGGGAGACCCAGTACTTC. Residues: CSAWGGETQYF.

At least ten counts were recorded for this clonotype. The genes are TRBV10-3 and TRBJ2-1; 8 bases are a match to TRBD2. Losses at the gene ends were 10 bases for V and 8 bases for J; bases not matched to a gene: 7. Per the germline V gene, CDR1 is ENHRY and CDR2 is SYGVKD. The CDR3 has 12 amino acids. As DNA, the CDR3 is TGTGCCACCGGGACTAGTACGGATGAGCAGTTCTTC. Translating it yields CATGTSTDEQFF.

This clonotype was seen at least ten times. The rearrangement links TRBV4-2 to TRBJ1-2; D not resolved. This CDR3 region has 13 residues. V was pared by 0 bases and J by 7 bases, with 9 bases between. Germline V gene data show CDR1 as LGHNA and CDR2 as YNFKEQ. The CDR3 here is CASSQDGRAGYTF. For the CDR3, the DNA is TGTGCCAGCAGCCAAGATGGGCGGGCTGGCTACACCTTC.

This sequence joins TRBV6-2 or TRBV6-3 and TRBJ2-3; no clear D. Germline V lookup: CDR1 MNHEY, CDR2 SVGEGT. The CDR3 loop spans 11 amino acids. V shed 6 bases and J shed 10 bases, with 11 bases lying between them. The CDR3 loop reads CASSQIASQYF. CDR3 DNA: TGTGCCAGCAGCCAGATAGCTTCGCAGTATTTT.

The chain carries TRBV5-1 and TRBJ2-7, with 9 bases matching TRBD1. The V segment lost 4 bases and the J segment 2 bases; nucleotides outside the gene matches: 7. There are 15 residues in the CDR3. CDR1 SGHRS and CDR2 YFSETQ come from the germline V gene. The CDR3 DNA sequence: TGCGCCAGCAGCCCCAGGGGACAGGGCCCCTACGAGCAGTACTTC. Protein: CASSPRGQGPYEQYF.

In its sample, this clonotype was seen many times. The V gene is TRBV4-1, the J gene TRBJ2-5; 12 nucleotides align to TRBD2. This CDR3 is built from 16 residues. Germline assignment: CDR1 MGHRA and CDR2 YSYEKL. V lost 2 bases to trimming and J lost 2 bases; unmatched junction nucleotides: 3. CDR3 sequence: CASSQLGLAGQETQYF. The CDR3 nucleotides are TGCGCCAGCAGCCAATTGGGACTAGCGGGTCAAGAGACCCAGTACTTC.

The J gene is TRBJ1-2, the V gene TRBV20-1, with no clear D. The CDR3 extends over 11 amino acids. The V gene's germline CDR1 is DFQATT and CDR2 SNEGSKA (reference sequence). V lost 4 bases and J 8 bases, leaving 11 bases between the germline ends. The CDR3 DNA is TGCAGTGCTATCGCCCCGATGGGCTACACCTTC. Protein product: CSAIAPMGYTF.

The rearrangement joins TRBV2 to TRBJ2-1; 7 bases fit TRBD2. The CDR3 sequence is 15 residues long. Germline CDR1 reads SNHLY; CDR2 reads FYNNEI. With 8 bases clipped from V and 4 bases from J, the junction kept 11 bases outside the gene matches. CDR3 residues: CASLPNGGGYNEQFF. CDR3 nucleotide sequence: TGTGCCAGCCTACCAAATGGGGGGGGATACAATGAGCAGTTCTTC.